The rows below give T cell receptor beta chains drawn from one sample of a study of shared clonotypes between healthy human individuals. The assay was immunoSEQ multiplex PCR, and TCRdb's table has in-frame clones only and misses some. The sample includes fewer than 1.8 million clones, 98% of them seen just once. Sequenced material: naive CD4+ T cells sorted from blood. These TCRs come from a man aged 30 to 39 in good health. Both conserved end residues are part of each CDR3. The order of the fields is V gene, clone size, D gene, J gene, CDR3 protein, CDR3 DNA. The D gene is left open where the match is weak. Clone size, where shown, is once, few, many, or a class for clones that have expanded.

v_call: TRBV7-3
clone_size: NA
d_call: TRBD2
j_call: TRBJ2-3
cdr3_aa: CASSFSREPPTDTQYF
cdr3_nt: TGTGCCAGCAGCTTTTCGCGGGAGCCCCCCACAGATACGCAGTATTTT

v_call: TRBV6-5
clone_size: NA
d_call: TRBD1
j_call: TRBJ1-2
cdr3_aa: CASRLGQLNYGYTF
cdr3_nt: TGTGCCAGCAGGCTGGGACAGCTTAACTATGGCTACACCTTC

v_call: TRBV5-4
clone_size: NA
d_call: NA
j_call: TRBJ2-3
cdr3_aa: CASSPRLSPGTDTQYF
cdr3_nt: TGTGCCAGCAGCCCCCGACTAAGCCCTGGCACAGATACGCAGTATTTT

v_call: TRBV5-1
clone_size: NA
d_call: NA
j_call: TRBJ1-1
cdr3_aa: CASSLGQVKGKAFF
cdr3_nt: TGCGCCAGCAGCTTGGGACAGGTCAAGGGGAAAGCTTTCTTT

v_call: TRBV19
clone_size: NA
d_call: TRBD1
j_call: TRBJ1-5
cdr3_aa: CASSGQGGDQPQHF
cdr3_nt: TGTGCCAGTAGTGGACAGGGTGGGGATCAGCCCCAGCATTTT

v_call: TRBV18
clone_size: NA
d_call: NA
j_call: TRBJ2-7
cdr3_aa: CASSPGLSPKGEQYF
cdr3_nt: TGTGCCAGCTCTCCTGGACTTTCTCCGAAGGGGGAGCAGTACTTC

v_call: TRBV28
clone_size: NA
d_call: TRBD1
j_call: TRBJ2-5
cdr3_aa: CASSRDRVVGETQYF
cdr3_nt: TGTGCCAGCAGCAGGGACAGGGTCGTGGGAGAGACCCAGTACTTC

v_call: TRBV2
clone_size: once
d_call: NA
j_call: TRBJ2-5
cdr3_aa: CASKWYQETQYF
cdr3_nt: TGTGCCAGCAAGTGGTACCAAGAGACCCAGTACTTC

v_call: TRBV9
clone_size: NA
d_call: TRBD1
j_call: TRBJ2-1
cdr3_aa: CASSTTGQEYNEQFF
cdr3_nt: TGTGCCAGCAGCACAACGGGACAGGAGTACAATGAGCAGTTCTTC

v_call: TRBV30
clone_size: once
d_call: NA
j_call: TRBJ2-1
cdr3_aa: CAWKGTRLSGSYNEQFF
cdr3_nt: TGTGCCTGGAAGGGGACACGACTATCTGGGTCCTACAATGAGCAGTTCTTC

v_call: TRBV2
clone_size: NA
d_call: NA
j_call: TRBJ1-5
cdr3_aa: CASSEQGRIGNQPQHF
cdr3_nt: TGTGCCAGCAGTGAACAGGGGAGGATTGGCAATCAGCCCCAGCATTTT

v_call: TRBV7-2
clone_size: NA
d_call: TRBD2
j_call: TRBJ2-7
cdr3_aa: CASSRLALDYEQYF
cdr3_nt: TGTGCCAGCAGCCGACTAGCTTTGGACTACGAGCAGTACTTC

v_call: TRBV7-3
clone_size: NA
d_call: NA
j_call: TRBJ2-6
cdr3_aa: CASKPDSGANVLTF
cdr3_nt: TGTGCCAGCAAACCCGACTCTGGGGCCAACGTCCTGACTTTC

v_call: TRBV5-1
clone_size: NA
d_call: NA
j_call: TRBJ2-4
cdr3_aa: CASSLGVSAKNIQYF
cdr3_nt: TGCGCCAGCAGCTTGGGGGTTTCAGCCAAAAACATTCAGTACTTC

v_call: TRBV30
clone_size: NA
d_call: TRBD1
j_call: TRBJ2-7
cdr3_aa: CAWKQGTYEQYF
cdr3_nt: TGTGCCTGGAAACAGGGGACCTACGAGCAGTACTTC

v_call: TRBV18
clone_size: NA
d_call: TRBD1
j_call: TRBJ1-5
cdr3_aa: CASSSTGRDQPQHF
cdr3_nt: TGTGCCAGCTCATCGACAGGGAGGGATCAGCCCCAGCATTTT

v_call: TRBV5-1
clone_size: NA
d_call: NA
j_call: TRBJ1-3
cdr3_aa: CASRPDRDNTIYF
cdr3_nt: TGCGCCAGCAGGCCCGACCGGGACAACACCATATATTTT

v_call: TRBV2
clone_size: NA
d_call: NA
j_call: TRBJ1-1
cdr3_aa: CASRALRNTEAFF
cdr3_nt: TGTGCCAGCAGGGCTCTGCGGAACACTGAAGCTTTCTTT

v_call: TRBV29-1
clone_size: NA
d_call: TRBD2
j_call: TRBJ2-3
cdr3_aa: CSLREGITQYF
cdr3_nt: TGCAGCTTGCGGGAGGGTATTACGCAGTATTTT

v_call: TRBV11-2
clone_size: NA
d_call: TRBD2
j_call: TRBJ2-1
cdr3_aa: CASSLTAFPSGEQFF
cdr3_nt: TGTGCCAGCTCCCTAACAGCTTTTCCTAGCGGTGAGCAGTTCTTC

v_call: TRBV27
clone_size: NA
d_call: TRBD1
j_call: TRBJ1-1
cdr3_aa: CASSFTGTGRMAFF
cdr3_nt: TGTGCCAGCAGTTTTACCGGGACAGGGCGGATGGCTTTCTTT

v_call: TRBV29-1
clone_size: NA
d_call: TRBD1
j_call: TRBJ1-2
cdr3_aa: CSVEEGHRGGYTF
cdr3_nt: TGCAGCGTTGAAGAAGGCCACAGGGGTGGCTACACCTTC

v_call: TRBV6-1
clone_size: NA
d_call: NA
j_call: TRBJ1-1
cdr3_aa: CASTIDRMNTEAFF
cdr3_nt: TGTGCCAGCACGATCGACAGGATGAACACTGAAGCTTTCTTT

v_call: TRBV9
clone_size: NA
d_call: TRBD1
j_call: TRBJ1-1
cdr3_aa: CASSVTDRGFEAFF
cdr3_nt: TGTGCCAGCAGCGTGACAGACAGGGGATTTGAAGCTTTCTTT

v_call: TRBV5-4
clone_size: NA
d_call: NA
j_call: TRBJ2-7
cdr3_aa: CASSLEPLQAYEQYF
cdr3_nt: TGTGCCAGCAGCTTGGAACCCCTTCAGGCCTACGAGCAGTACTTC

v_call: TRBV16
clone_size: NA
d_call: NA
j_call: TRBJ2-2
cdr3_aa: CASSQFHTGELFF
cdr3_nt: TGTGCCAGCAGCCAATTCCATACCGGGGAGCTGTTTTTT

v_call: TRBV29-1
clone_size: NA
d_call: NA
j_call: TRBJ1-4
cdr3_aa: CSASKSGVNEKLFF
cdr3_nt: TGCAGCGCTTCCAAGTCCGGGGTAAACGAAAAACTGTTTTTT

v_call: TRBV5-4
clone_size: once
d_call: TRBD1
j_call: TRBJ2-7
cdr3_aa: CASSSGTDSYEQYF
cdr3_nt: TGTGCCAGCAGCTCCGGGACAGACTCCTACGAGCAGTACTTC

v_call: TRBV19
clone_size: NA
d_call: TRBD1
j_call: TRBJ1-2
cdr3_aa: CASIPGQGTHGYTF
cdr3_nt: TGTGCCAGTATCCCAGGACAGGGTACTCATGGCTACACCTTC

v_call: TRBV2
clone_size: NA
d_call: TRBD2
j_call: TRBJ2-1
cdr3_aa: CASTREGEQFF
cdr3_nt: TGTGCCAGCACTCGGGAGGGAGAGCAGTTCTTC

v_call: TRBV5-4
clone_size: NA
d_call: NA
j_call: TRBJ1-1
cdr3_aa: CASSLEGDRKYGAFF
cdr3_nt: TGTGCCAGCAGCTTGGAGGGTGACAGGAAATATGGAGCTTTCTTT

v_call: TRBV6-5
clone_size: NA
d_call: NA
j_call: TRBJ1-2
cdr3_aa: CASRRAASYGYTF
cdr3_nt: TGTGCCAGCAGGCGAGCCGCCAGCTATGGCTACACCTTC

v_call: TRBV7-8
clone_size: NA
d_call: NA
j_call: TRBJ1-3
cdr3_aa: CASSLTEYSGNTIYF
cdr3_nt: TGTGCCAGCAGCTTAACGGAATACTCTGGAAACACCATATATTTT

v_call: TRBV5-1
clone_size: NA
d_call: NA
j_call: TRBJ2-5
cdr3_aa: CASSLTFEETQYF
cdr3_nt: TGCGCCAGCAGCTTGACGTTCGAAGAGACCCAGTACTTC

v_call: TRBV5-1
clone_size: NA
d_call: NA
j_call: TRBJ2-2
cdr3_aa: CASSFGGSNTGELFF
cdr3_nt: TGCGCCAGCAGCTTCGGGGGTTCGAACACCGGGGAGCTGTTTTTT

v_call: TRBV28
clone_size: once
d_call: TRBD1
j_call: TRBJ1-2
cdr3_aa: CASSFDRVLHGYTF
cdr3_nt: TGTGCCAGCAGTTTTGACAGGGTTCTTCATGGCTACACCTTC

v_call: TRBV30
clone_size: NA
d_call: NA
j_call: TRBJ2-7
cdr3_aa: CAWNWAGSRDEQYF
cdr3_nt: TGTGCCTGGAATTGGGCAGGGAGTCGAGACGAGCAGTACTTC

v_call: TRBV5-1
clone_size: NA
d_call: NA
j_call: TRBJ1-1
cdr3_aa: CASSLVSGALGEAFF
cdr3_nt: TGCGCCAGCAGCTTGGTATCAGGGGCTTTGGGTGAAGCTTTCTTT

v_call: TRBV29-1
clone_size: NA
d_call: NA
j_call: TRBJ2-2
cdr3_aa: CSARILREDGELFF
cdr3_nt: TGCAGCGCCCGCATACTTAGAGAAGACGGGGAGCTGTTTTTT